A single sample is the source of the 5 T cell receptor beta chains below, sequenced in a study of vaccination and CD4 T cells after COVID-19 (dated by TCRdb to the early 2020s). Interpreted using the paper, the treatment or condition label stands for: approximately nine-day PBMC culture with coronavirus spike peptide pools or control peptides (ViraFEST assay). The library came from PCR. Sequencing instrument: Illumina iSeq 100. At the Johns Hopkins FTIC core, DNA from the cultured CD4+ T cells underwent TCR sequencing with the Oncomine TCR Beta short-read assay. In-frame beta chains were kept once TCRdb had trimmed the public reads at Q25 with fastp and called clones with MiXCR. Rows with one shared CDR3 protein collapse into an entry with the most common genes and DNA. This sample is represented by over 15,000 distinct CDR3 sequences; approximately 48% of them were singletons. The ten top clones hold around 15% of the sample.

These receptors have no known antigen. The sample consisted of CD4+ T cells from blood, cultured in vitro. The receptors shown here come from a human donor who had recovered from COVID-19.

This clonotype was seen a few times. This sequence joins TRBV19 and TRBJ1-5; 9 positions match TRBD1. Germline values: CDR1 LNHDA, CDR2 SQIVND (reference sequence). The CDR3 consists of 16 residues. V gave up 4 bases and J gave up 7 bases; unmatched junction bases: 11. CDR3 protein: CASSKVDRGGGQPQHF. The CDR3 DNA reads as TGTGCCAGTAGTAAAGTCGACAGGGGGGGTGGCCAGCCCCAGCATTTT.

The CDR3 loop is CASSLVAGGQNGELFF. CDR3 nucleotides: TGTGCCAGCAGCTTAGTAGCGGGGGGGCAGAACGGGGAGCTGTTTTTT. The chain employs TRBV7-2 and TRBJ2-2; the match to TRBD2 covers 11 bases. The J segment lost 7 bases and the V segment lost 1 base, leaving 5 bases of the junction unmatched. CDR1 SGHTA and CDR2 FQGNSA come from the germline V gene. The CDR3 runs 16 residues.

The V gene is TRBV19, the J gene TRBJ1-1; possibly TRBD1 for D (6 bases). Germline V gene lookup returns CDR1 LNHDA and CDR2 SQIVND (reference sequence). This CDR3 has 13 amino acids. Trimming removed 5 bases from V and 3 bases from J, with 10 bases in between. CDR3 in DNA: TGTGCCAGTAGTTCAGGGGAACACACTGAAGCTTTCTTT. Translating gives CASSSGEHTEAFF.

The chain is built from TRBV7-2 and TRBJ1-2; 7 nucleotides line up with TRBD1. The length of the CDR3 is 13 residues. With 5 bases clipped from V and 7 bases from J, the junction kept 7 bases outside the gene matches. The germline CDR1 and CDR2 sequences are SGHTA and FQGNSA. CDR3 in amino acids: CASSLDRVLGYTF. The CDR3 DNA is TGTGCCAGCAGCCTCGACAGGGTTCTTGGCTACACCTTC.

The V call is TRBV7-9, the J call TRBJ1-2, with D unclear. Trimming shortened V by 4 bases and J by 7 bases, and 13 bases separated the two germline ends. This CDR3 has 13 residues. Germline lookup yields CDR1 SEHNR and CDR2 FQNEAQ (reference sequence). CDR3 in amino acids: CASSSPEYPGYTF. DNA for the CDR3: TGTGCCAGCAGCTCCCCAGAATACCCTGGCTACACCTTC.